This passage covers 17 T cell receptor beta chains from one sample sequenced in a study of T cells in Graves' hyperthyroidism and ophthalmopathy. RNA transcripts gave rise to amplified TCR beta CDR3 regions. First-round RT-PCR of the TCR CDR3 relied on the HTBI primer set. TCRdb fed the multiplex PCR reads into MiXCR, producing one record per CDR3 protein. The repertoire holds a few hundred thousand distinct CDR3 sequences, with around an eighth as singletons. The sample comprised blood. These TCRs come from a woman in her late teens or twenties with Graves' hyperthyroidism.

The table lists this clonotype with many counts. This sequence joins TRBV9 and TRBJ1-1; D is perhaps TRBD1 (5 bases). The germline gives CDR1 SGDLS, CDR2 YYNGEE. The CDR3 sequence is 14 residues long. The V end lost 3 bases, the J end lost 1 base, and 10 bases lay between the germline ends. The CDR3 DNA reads TGTGCCAGCAGCGCTTGGGACGGGAACACTGAAGCTTTCTTT. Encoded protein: CASSAWDGNTEAFF.

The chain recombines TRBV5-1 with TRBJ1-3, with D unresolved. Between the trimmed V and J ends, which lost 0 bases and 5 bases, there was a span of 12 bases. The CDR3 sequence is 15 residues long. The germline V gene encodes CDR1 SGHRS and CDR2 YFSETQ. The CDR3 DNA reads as TGCGCCAGCAGCTTGGATTCCGGAATCAGAAACACCATATATTTT. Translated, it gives CASSLDSGIRNTIYF.

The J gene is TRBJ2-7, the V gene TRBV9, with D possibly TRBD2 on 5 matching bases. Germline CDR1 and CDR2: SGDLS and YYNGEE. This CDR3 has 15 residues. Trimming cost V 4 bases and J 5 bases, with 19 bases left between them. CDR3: CASSPKTGSRDEQYF. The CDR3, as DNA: TGTGCCAGCAGCCCCAAAACGGGATCCCGCGACGAGCAGTACTTC. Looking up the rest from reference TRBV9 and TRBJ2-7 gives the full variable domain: DSGVTQTPKHLITATGQRVTLRCSPRSGDLSVYWYQQSLDQGLQFLIQYYNGEERAKGNILERFSAQQFPDLHSELNLSSLELGDSALYFCASSPKTGSRDEQYFGPGTRLTVT.

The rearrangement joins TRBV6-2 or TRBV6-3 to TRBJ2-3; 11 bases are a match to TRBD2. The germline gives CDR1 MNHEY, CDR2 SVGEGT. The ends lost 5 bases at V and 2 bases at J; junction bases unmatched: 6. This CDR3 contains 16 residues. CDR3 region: CASSGGTSGITDTQYF. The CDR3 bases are TGTGCCAGCAGTGGAGGGACTAGCGGTATCACAGATACGCAGTATTTT.

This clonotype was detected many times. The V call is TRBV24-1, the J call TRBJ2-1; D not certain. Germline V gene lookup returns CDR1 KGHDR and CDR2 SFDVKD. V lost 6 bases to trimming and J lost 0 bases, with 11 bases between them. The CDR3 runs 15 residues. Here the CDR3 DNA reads TGTGCCACCAGTTCGAATCCTAGCTCCTACAATGAGCAGTTCTTC. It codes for CATSSNPSSYNEQFF.

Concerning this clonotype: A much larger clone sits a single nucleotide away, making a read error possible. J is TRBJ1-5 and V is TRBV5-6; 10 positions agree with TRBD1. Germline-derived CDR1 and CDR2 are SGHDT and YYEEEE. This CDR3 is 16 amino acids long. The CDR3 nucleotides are TGTGCCAGCAGCTTGATTGGACAGGGGGACAATCAGCCCCGGCATTTT. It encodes CASSLIGQGDNQPRHF.

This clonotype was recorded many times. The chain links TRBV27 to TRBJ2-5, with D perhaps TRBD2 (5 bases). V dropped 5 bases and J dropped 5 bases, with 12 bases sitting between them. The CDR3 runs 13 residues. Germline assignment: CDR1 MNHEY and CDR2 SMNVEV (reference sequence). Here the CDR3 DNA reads TGTGCCAGCAGTCGGTGGGAGATGGAGACCCAGTACTTC. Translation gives CASSRWEMETQYF.

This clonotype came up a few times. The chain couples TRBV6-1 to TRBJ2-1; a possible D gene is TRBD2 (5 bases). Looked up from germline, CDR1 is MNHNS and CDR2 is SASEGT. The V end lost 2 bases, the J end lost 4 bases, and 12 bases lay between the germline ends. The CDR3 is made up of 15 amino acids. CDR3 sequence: CASSEWAGGYNEQFF. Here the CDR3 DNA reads TGTGCCAGCAGTGAATGGGCAGGAGGATACAATGAGCAGTTCTTC.

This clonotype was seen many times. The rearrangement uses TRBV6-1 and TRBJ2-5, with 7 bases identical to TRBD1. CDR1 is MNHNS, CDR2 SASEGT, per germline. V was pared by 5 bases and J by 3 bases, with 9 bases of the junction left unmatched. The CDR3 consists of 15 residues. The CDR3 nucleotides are TGTGCCAGCAGTTTCCCCGGGACAGAAAAAGAGACCCAGTACTTC. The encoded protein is CASSFPGTEKETQYF.

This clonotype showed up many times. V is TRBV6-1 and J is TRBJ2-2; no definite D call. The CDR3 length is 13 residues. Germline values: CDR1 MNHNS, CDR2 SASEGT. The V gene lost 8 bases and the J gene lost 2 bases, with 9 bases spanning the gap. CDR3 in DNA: TGTGCCAGCCGTAATACCAACACCGGGGAGCTGTTTTTT. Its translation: CASRNTNTGELFF.

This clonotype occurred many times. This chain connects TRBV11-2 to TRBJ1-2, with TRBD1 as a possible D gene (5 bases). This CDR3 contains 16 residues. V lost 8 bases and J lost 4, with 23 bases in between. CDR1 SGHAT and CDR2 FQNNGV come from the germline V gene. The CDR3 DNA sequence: TGTGCCAGCCACTGGTCCGTAGGGGATAAAACCTATGGCTACACCTTC. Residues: CASHWSVGDKTYGYTF.

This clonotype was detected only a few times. The CDR3 nucleotides read TGTGCCAGCAGTGGGACGGGCAGCTCCTACGAGCAGTACGTC. It translates to CASSGTGSSYEQYV. The gene calls are TRBV6-1 and TRBJ2-7; D unresolved. The CDR3 extends over 14 amino acids. Trimming took off 4 bases at V and 0 bases at J, with 10 bases between the two ends. CDR1 and CDR2 (germline): MNHNS, SASEGT.

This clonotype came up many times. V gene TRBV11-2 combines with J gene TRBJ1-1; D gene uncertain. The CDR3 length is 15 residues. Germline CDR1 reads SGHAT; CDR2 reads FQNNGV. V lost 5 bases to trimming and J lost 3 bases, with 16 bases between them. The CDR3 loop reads CASSNSPDIYTEAFF. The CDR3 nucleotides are TGTGCCAGCAGCAACTCGCCCGACATCTACACTGAAGCTTTCTTT.

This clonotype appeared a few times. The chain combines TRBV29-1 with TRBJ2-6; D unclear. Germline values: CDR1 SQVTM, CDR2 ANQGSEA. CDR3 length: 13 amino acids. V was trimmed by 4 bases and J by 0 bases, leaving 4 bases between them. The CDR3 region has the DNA TGCAGCGTTGGAGACTCTGGGGCCAACGTCCTGACTTTC. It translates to CSVGDSGANVLTF.

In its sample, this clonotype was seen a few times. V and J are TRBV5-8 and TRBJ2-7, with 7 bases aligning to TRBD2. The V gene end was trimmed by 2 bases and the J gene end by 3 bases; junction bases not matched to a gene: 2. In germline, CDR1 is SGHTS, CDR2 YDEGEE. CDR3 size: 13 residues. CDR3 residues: CASSLLAYYEQYV. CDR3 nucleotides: TGTGCCAGCAGCTTACTAGCGTACTACGAGCAGTACGTC.

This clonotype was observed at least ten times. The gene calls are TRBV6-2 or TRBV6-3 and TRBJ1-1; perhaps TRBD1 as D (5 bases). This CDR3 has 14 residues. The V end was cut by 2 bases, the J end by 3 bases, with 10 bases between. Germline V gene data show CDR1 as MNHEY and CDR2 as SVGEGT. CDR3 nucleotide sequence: TGTGCCAGCAGTTACGTTGGGGGGGACACTGAAGCTTTCTTT. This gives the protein CASSYVGGDTEAFF.

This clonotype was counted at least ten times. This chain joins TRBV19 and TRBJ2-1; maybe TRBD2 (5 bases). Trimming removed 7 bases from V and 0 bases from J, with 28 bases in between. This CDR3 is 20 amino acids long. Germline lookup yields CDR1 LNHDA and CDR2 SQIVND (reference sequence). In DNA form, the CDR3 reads TGTGCCAGTACTAAGACGAAGCGGATACGGCCCAAGAGCTCCTACAATGAGCAGTTCTTC. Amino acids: CASTKTKRIRPKSSYNEQFF.